This T cell receptor (beta chain) is drawn from a study of blood T cell repertoires in COVID-19. On the study more broadly: Acute-phase and convalescent COVID-19 samples originated in the United States, Italy and Spain.

This CDR3 region has 13 residues. Looked up from germline, CDR1 is LGHDT and CDR2 is YNNKEL (reference sequence). Trimming removed 4 bases at V and 2 bases at J, with 9 bases between. Libraries were prepared by immunoSEQ multiplex PCR; TCRdb keeps only in-frame clonotypes and omits some of them. The sample yields roughly 16,000 clones, 86% seen once. The sequence derives from a human donor with active COVID-19. The donor label of this sample is uncertain. J is TRBJ2-7 and V is TRBV3-1 (or the pseudogene TRBV3-2); possibly TRBD1 for D (5 bases). Sequencing used peripheral blood. The CDR3 DNA is TGTGCCAGCAGCCTGACAGAGACCTACGAGCAGTACTTC. Translation gives CASSLTETYEQYF.